This TCR beta chain was obtained from a study of read filtering for tumor transcriptome and immune sequencing. Study summary: DNase treatment preceded whole-transcriptome library preparation.

At the time of active disease, bone marrow was collected from every patient. Ten or more counts support this clonotype. V shed 5 bases and J 5 bases; nucleotides not matched to a gene: 4. This CDR3 contains 13 residues. Germline CDR1 SGHDT, CDR2 YYEEEE. This library used about 360 ng RNA and molecular barcoded adaptors spanning alpha/delta and beta/gamma chains. TCRdb redid the calling of the reads with MiXCR, one entry per CDR3 protein. Here the sample spans 85,000 or so distinct CDR3 sequences, approximately 13% being singletons. Material: a population of CD138-negative cells sorted from bone marrow. This sequence was found in a donor at least 40 years old with multiple myeloma. The chain joins TRBV5-6 to TRBJ1-5; 7 bases agree with TRBD1. As DNA, the CDR3 is TGTGCCAGCAGTTACGACAGGGATCAGCCCCAGCATTTT. It specifies CASSYDRDQPQHF.